This T cell receptor (beta chain) was captured in a study of blood T cell repertoires in COVID-19. Study-wide background: The origin of the acute and convalescent COVID-19 samples was the United States, Italy and Spain.

Libraries were prepared by immunoSEQ multiplex PCR; TCRdb keeps only in-frame clonotypes and omits some of them. The table records around 300,000 clones, around nine tenths of them present only once. Cohort assignment relied on participant-reported clinical history. Donors of Cohort 3 who recovered were those that had two negative PCRs, clearance, or symptom resolution. With 1 base clipped from V and 2 bases from J, the junction kept 5 bases outside the gene matches. Germline CDR1 SGHRS, CDR2 YFSETQ. This CDR3 is 16 amino acids long. Source material: PBMCs or T cells enriched from blood (not recorded which). The rearrangement uses TRBV5-1 and TRBJ1-5; 8 bases are shared with TRBD1. The TCR originated in a woman aged 30 to 39 who had recovered from COVID-19. CDR3 residues: CASSLSGQGGNQPQHF. CDR3 sequence (DNA): TGCGCCAGCAGCTTGTCCGGACAGGGAGGCAATCAGCCCCAGCATTTT.